The 20 T cell receptor beta chains given below trace back to one sample, sequenced in a study of PD-1 blockade in classical Hodgkin lymphoma. This table comes from immunoSEQ multiplex PCR, and its TCRdb copy is limited to in-frame clones, with some not included. The data show over 25,000 clones, 88% seen once. Each patient relapsed following autologous stem cell transplantation, and prior brentuximab vedotin exposure differed. Isolation of CD8+ T cells from thawed PBMCs used magnetic negative selection. The material was CD8+ T cells from blood, obtained at baseline. All receptors come from a human donor with classical Hodgkin lymphoma.

The chain recombines TRBV5-1 with TRBJ2-2, with D perhaps matching TRBD1 (6 bases). Germline-derived CDR1 and CDR2 are SGHRS and YFSETQ. This CDR3 comprises 15 residues. The V end lost 4 bases, the J end lost 2 bases, and 12 bases lay between the germline ends. The CDR3 DNA reads as TGCGCCAGCAGCCAGCTAGGGGGAAACACCGGGGAGCTGTTTTTT. This codes for CASSQLGGNTGELFF. The complete variable domain, with remaining parts taken from reference TRBV5-1 and TRBJ2-2, reads KAGVTQTPRYLIKTRGQQVTLSCSPISGHRSVSWYQQTPGQGLQFLFEYFSETQRNKGNFPGRFSGRQFSNSRSEMNVSTLELGDSALYLCASSQLGGNTGELFFGEGSRLTVL.

V usage is TRBV7-3 and J usage is TRBJ2-7, with 8 bases fitting TRBD1. CDR1 and CDR2 from the germline V gene are SGHTA and FQGTGA. V trimming: 1 base; J trimming: 3 bases; junction bases outside the gene matches: 5. There are 15 residues in the CDR3. The CDR3 DNA follows: TGTGCCAGCAGCTTAATTGGGACAGGAGGCTACGAGCAGTACTTC. This encodes CASSLIGTGGYEQYF.

The rearrangement links TRBV12-5 to TRBJ1-1; TRBD1 aligns across 8 bases. Germline CDR1 is LGHNT and CDR2 is FRNRAP. The CDR3 loop spans 17 amino acids. The V and J ends lost 4 bases and 4 bases, in that order; junction bases with no gene match: 14. This CDR3 is CASGSRTGRLMSTEAFF. In DNA form, the CDR3 reads TGTGCTAGTGGTTCCCGGACAGGGAGACTCATGAGCACTGAAGCTTTCTTT.

The chain combines TRBV5-8 with TRBJ2-7; D is tentatively TRBD1 or TRBD2 (5 bases each). Germline CDR1 and CDR2: SGHTS and YDEGEE. This CDR3 spans 13 amino acids. V lost 2 bases, J lost 5 bases, and 11 bases lay in between. Here the CDR3 DNA reads TGTGCCAGCAGCTTCCGGGGACGCAACGAGCAGTACTTC. This codes for CASSFRGRNEQYF.

This chain uses TRBV7-9 with TRBJ1-1; 7 bases line up with TRBD1. Per the germline V gene, CDR1 is SEHNR and CDR2 is FQNEAQ (reference sequence). The CDR3 contains 15 residues. V shed 2 bases, J shed 4 bases, and the junction held 7 bases outside the gene matches. CDR3 DNA: TGTGCCAGCAGCTTACCCGACAGGGTCGGCACTGAAGCTTTCTTT. Protein: CASSLPDRVGTEAFF.

The chain carries TRBV10-1 and TRBJ1-1; D is unclear. Germline values: CDR1 WNHNN, CDR2 SYGVQD (reference sequence). The V end lost 4 bases, the J end lost 2 bases, and 8 bases lay between the germline ends. The CDR3 contains 13 residues. CDR3 sequence: CASSGPLNTEAFF. The CDR3 coding sequence is TGCGCCAGCAGTGGGCCCCTTAACACTGAAGCTTTCTTT.

This rearrangement joins TRBV6-5 to TRBJ1-1; D gene uncertain. This CDR3 is 13 amino acids long. Trimming stripped 0 bases from V and 1 base from J, with 3 bases between. Germline-derived CDR1 and CDR2 are MNHEY and SVGAGI. The DNA of the CDR3 is TGTGCCAGCAGTTACTCGGAGAACACTGAAGCTTTCTTT. It is translated as CASSYSENTEAFF.

The rearrangement links TRBV10-1 to TRBJ2-2; 9 bases agree with TRBD1. Looked up from germline, CDR1 is WNHNN and CDR2 is SYGVQD (reference sequence). The CDR3 loop spans 20 amino acids. V shed 6 bases and J 2 bases; nucleotides not matched to a gene: 19. Here the CDR3 DNA reads TGCGCCAGCAGAGGAACGCCGGGACAGGGATCTCCTTTTAACACCGGGGAGCTGTTTTTT. It encodes CASRGTPGQGSPFNTGELFF.

The chain employs TRBV9 and TRBJ2-1, with unresolved D. Trimming shortened V by 4 bases and J by 7 bases, and 18 bases separated the two germline ends. The V gene's germline CDR1 is SGDLS and CDR2 YYNGEE. The CDR3 has 15 amino acids. CDR3 in amino acids: CASSFSLFGSNEQFF. The CDR3 nucleotides read TGTGCCAGCAGCTTTAGCTTATTTGGTAGTAATGAGCAGTTCTTC.

The gene calls are TRBV25-1 and TRBJ1-1; D is undetermined. The CDR3 consists of 11 residues. Germline values: CDR1 MGHDK, CDR2 SYGVNS. Trimming left V 7 bases short and J 1 base short, with 4 bases between. This CDR3 is CASTGNTEAFF. Here the CDR3 DNA reads TGTGCCAGCACCGGGAACACTGAAGCTTTCTTT.

The chain recombines TRBV7-9 with TRBJ2-1; 12 positions match TRBD1. V lost 5 bases and J lost 7; bases outside the gene matches: 12. Germline assignment: CDR1 SEHNR and CDR2 FQNEAQ (reference sequence). The CDR3 contains 17 residues. The CDR3 region has the DNA TGTGCCAGCAGCCCGGCGGTCAGGGACAGGGGGCGTAATGAGCAGTTCTTC. Translating gives CASSPAVRDRGRNEQFF.

The rearrangement links TRBV4-1 to TRBJ2-7; D is possibly TRBD2 (5 bases). The V end was cut by 3 bases, the J end by 5 bases, with 11 bases between. The CDR3 is made up of 13 amino acids. Germline V gives CDR1 MGHRA, CDR2 YSYEKL. The CDR3 region has the DNA TGCGCCAGCAGCCAGAAACTAGTCAACGAGCAGTACTTC. Translated: CASSQKLVNEQYF.

This clone appeared a single time. A junction end diverges from the germline sequence, so it may reflect a read error. The rearrangement links TRBV7-7 to TRBJ2-3; 13 positions agree with TRBD2. Germline values: CDR1 SSHAT, CDR2 FNYEAQ (reference sequence). The CDR3 covers 16 residues. This chain's CDR3 is CASSAELAGGADTQYF. CDR3 DNA: TGTGCTAGCAGCGCTGAACTAGCGGGAGGGGCAGATACGCAGTATTTT. The whole variable domain, remainder taken from reference TRBV7-7 and TRBJ2-3, is GAGVSQSPRYKVTKRGQDVTLRCDPISSHATLYWYQQALGQGPEFLTYFNYEAQPDKSGLPSDRFSAERPEGSISTLTIQRTEQRDSAMYRCASSAELAGGADTQYFGPGTRLTVL.

This clone was seen a handful of times. The V gene is TRBV9, the J gene TRBJ2-7; tentatively, D is TRBD1 (6 bases). The V end lost 4 bases, the J end lost 4 bases, and 15 bases lay between the germline ends. Germline CDR1 reads SGDLS; CDR2 reads YYNGEE. The length of the CDR3 is 14 residues. Here the CDR3 DNA reads TGTGCCAGCAGCCGCCCCAAGGACAGTTACGAGCAGTACTTC. Its translation: CASSRPKDSYEQYF.

V and J are TRBV7-6 and TRBJ2-3, with D tentatively TRBD1 (6 bases). Germline loops: CDR1 SGHVS, CDR2 FNYEAQ. The CDR3 loop spans 15 amino acids. V was shortened by 5 bases and J by 2 bases, with 14 bases between the two germline ends. Here the CDR3 reads CASSPPDRTTDTQYF. CDR3 sequence (DNA): TGTGCCAGCAGCCCCCCGGACAGAACCACAGATACGCAGTATTTT.

The chain joins TRBV6-6 to TRBJ2-2; D ambiguous. Germline V gives CDR1 MNHNY, CDR2 SVGAGI (reference sequence). The length of the CDR3 is 16 residues. V was clipped by 0 bases and J by 2 bases, with 10 bases between them. The CDR3 sequence is CASSYSWGGNTGELFF. CDR3 coding DNA: TGTGCCAGCAGTTACTCGTGGGGTGGCAACACCGGGGAGCTGTTTTTT.

V gene TRBV27 combines with J gene TRBJ1-2, with a possible D match to TRBD1 (5 bases). V lost 5 bases and J lost 0, with 10 bases in between. The CDR3 is 14 amino acids. Germline CDR1 and CDR2: MNHEY and SMNVEV (reference sequence). The CDR3 loop reads CASSPTEPNYGYTF. The CDR3 coding sequence is TGTGCCAGCAGTCCGACAGAGCCTAACTATGGCTACACCTTC.

J is TRBJ1-3 and V is TRBV2, with 9 nucleotides matching TRBD1. V shed 5 bases, J shed 2 bases, and the junction held 4 bases outside the gene matches. This CDR3 is built from 15 residues. Germline loops: CDR1 SNHLY, CDR2 FYNNEI. The CDR3 loop is CASSPGQGPGNTIYF. The CDR3 region has the DNA TGTGCCAGCAGTCCGGGACAGGGACCTGGAAACACCATATATTTT.

The chain has TRBV28 and TRBJ2-7; D gene uncertain. The CDR3 is 13 residues long. Germline V gene sequence: CDR1 MDHEN, CDR2 SYDVKM. V was pared by 5 bases and J by 2 bases, with 10 bases between. CDR3 DNA: TGTGCCAGCAGTCTAGGAAGTGCCTACGAGCAGTACTTC. Translation gives CASSLGSAYEQYF.

J is TRBJ2-7 and V is TRBV2; D is undetermined. V was trimmed by 11 bases and J by 4 bases, leaving 21 bases between them. CDR3 length: 14 residues. In germline, CDR1 is SNHLY, CDR2 FYNNEI. CDR3 sequence: CARSGRPRDYEQYF. As DNA, the CDR3 is TGTGCCCGTTCCGGACGCCCTCGAGATTACGAGCAGTACTTC.